Listed below are T cell receptor beta chains from one sample, sequenced in a study of T cell responses to AZD1222 COVID-19 vaccine. Generated by immunoSEQ multiplex PCR, the TCRdb table keeps only in-frame clones and is missing some. Counted here are about 130,000 clones, roughly 90% occurring once; the ten biggest clones make up about 1.6%. The specimen comprised peripheral blood, sampled on day 0 of AZD1222 vaccination. These receptors were collected from an adult in good health. Each CDR3 is given with its conserved first and last residue. Each record gives: J gene, clone size, V gene, D gene, CDR3 protein, CDR3 DNA. The D gene is left open where the match is weak. Some rows have no size entry. The others give once, few or many, or a class for an expanded clone.

TRBJ1-2 once TRBV9 TRBD1 CASSVAGGTGGDGYTF TGTGCCAGCAGCGTAGCCGGGGGAACAGGGGGAGATGGCTACACCTTC
TRBJ2-7 - TRBV4-2 TRBD2 CASSQDRTSSYEQYF TGTGCCAGCAGCCAAGACAGGACTAGCTCCTACGAGCAGTACTTC
TRBJ2-7 - TRBV20-1 - CSARGGVEQYF TGCAGTGCTAGGGGTGGGGTCGAGCAGTACTTC
TRBJ2-3 - TRBV9 - CASRGGQSSTDTQYF TGTGCCAGCAGGGGAGGACAGAGCAGCACAGATACGCAGTATTTT
TRBJ2-3 - TRBV11-3 TRBD1 CASSLDLLGQGADTQYF TGTGCCAGCAGCTTAGACCTACTGGGACAGGGTGCAGATACGCAGTATTTT
TRBJ1-2 - TRBV27 - CASSLSRDGLAYTF TGTGCCAGCAGTTTATCGAGGGATGGCCTAGCCTACACCTTC
TRBJ2-5 - TRBV27 TRBD2 CASSLRASGQETQYF TGTGCCAGCAGTTTAAGGGCTAGCGGCCAAGAGACCCAGTACTTC
TRBJ2-3 - TRBV7-3 - CASSLNRAGDTQYF TGTGCCAGCAGCTTAAACAGGGCTGGAGATACGCAGTATTTT
TRBJ1-2 few TRBV4-1 - CASSQLFRDKTFLDGYTF TGCGCCAGCAGCCAATTGTTCCGGGACAAAACTTTTTTGGATGGCTACACCTTC
TRBJ2-1 once TRBV10-2 TRBD2 CASLPRAGGPPNEQFF TGCGCCAGCTTACCCCGGGCGGGAGGTCCTCCCAATGAGCAGTTCTTC
TRBJ1-3 - TRBV14 TRBD1 CASSRTGQPEVETSGNTIYF TGTGCCAGCAGCCGGACAGGACAGCCTGAAGTCGAAACCTCTGGAAACACCATATATTTT
TRBJ2-7 - TRBV9 - CASSVDPGSGYEQYF TGTGCCAGCAGCGTAGACCCCGGGTCCGGCTACGAGCAGTACTTC
TRBJ2-7 - TRBV19 TRBD1 CASTNPGTAPYEQYF TGTGCCAGTACCAACCCAGGGACAGCCCCCTACGAGCAGTACTTC
TRBJ2-7 - TRBV6-5 TRBD1 CASSVGQDVYEQYF TGTGCCAGCAGCGTTGGACAGGACGTCTACGAGCAGTACTTC
TRBJ1-1 - TRBV27 - CASSLYKNTEAFF TGTGCCAGCAGTTTATACAAAAACACTGAAGCTTTCTTT
TRBJ2-7 - TRBV30 TRBD2 CAWTRREVTYEQYF TGTGCCTGGACAAGGCGGGAGGTGACCTACGAGCAGTACTTC
TRBJ1-1 - TRBV27 - CASSNRGAWVTEAFF TGTGCCAGCAGTAATCGGGGGGCGTGGGTCACTGAAGCTTTCTTT
TRBJ1-2 once TRBV7-6 TRBD1 CASSTQGGLGYGYTF TGTGCCAGCAGTACGCAGGGGGGGCTTGGCTATGGCTACACCTTC
TRBJ1-5 - TRBV6-5 - CASSPRVQPQHF TGTGCCAGCAGCCCGCGAGTTCAGCCCCAGCATTTT
TRBJ2-1 - TRBV7-3 TRBD2 CASSPSGGVNEQFF TGTGCCAGCAGCCCTAGCGGGGGCGTCAATGAGCAGTTCTTC
TRBJ1-2 - TRBV4-1 TRBD1 CASRPTGASYGYTF TGCGCCAGCAGGCCGACAGGGGCCAGCTATGGCTACACCTTC
TRBJ2-7 - TRBV10-3 TRBD1 CAIRGQGASYEQYF TGTGCCATCAGGGGACAGGGTGCCTCCTACGAGCAGTACTTC
TRBJ2-7 - TRBV5-6 - CASSFPWQGYEQYF TGTGCCAGCAGCTTCCCGTGGCAAGGCTACGAGCAGTACTTC
TRBJ1-5 - TRBV24-1 TRBD1 CATSPGQGLGQPQHF TGTGCCACCAGCCCCGGACAGGGGCTGGGGCAGCCCCAGCATTTT
TRBJ2-1 - TRBV7-6 - CASSFSGGPYNEQFF TGTGCCAGCAGCTTCTCAGGGGGGCCTTACAATGAGCAGTTCTTC
TRBJ2-5 - TRBV29-1 TRBD1 CSVRKGTGGLETQYF TGCAGCGTTCGAAAAGGGACAGGGGGGCTGGAGACCCAGTACTTC
TRBJ2-3 many TRBV3-1/TRBV3-2 TRBD2 CASSQEGESGILTDTQYF TGTGCCAGCAGCCAAGAGGGCGAGAGCGGGATCCTCACAGATACGCAGTATTTT
TRBJ1-2 - TRBV24-1 - CATTAGEGYTF TGTGCCACCACGGCGGGAGAGGGCTACACCTTC
TRBJ1-4 - TRBV5-5 TRBD1 CASSLTQGNSEKLFF TGTGCCAGCAGCTTGACACAGGGGAACAGTGAAAAACTGTTTTTT
TRBJ2-7 - TRBV6-5 - CASSYGAGDLYEQYF TGTGCCAGCAGTTACGGCGCAGGGGACCTCTACGAGCAGTACTTC
TRBJ2-3 - TRBV7-8 - CASSSSNPTTGNTQYF TGTGCCAGCAGCTCTAGCAACCCCACCACAGGGAATACGCAGTATTTT
TRBJ2-7 - TRBV9 - CASSRRGDSSYEQYF TGTGCCAGCAGCCGGCGGGGCGATAGCTCCTACGAGCAGTACTTC
TRBJ1-2 - TRBV7-9 TRBD1 CASSSDRVYGYTF TGTGCCAGCAGCTCGGACAGGGTGTATGGCTACACCTTC
TRBJ2-2 - TRBV6-5 - CASSRYVPGELFF TGTGCCAGCAGCCGATACGTGCCCGGGGAGCTGTTTTTT
TRBJ2-7 - TRBV10-2 - CASSENRRTDEQYF TGCGCCAGCAGTGAGAATCGGCGTACGGACGAGCAGTACTTC
TRBJ1-4 - TRBV30 - CAWSVPGGLANEKLFF TGTGCCTGGAGTGTACCTGGGGGGTTGGCTAATGAAAAACTGTTTTTT
TRBJ2-2 - TRBV19 - CASSMGQNTGELFF TGTGCCAGTAGTATGGGACAGAACACCGGGGAGCTGTTTTTT